Many counts were recorded for the clone carrying this T cell receptor (beta chain). The antigen remains unidentified. This sample's time point: newly diagnosed GD, antithyroid drugs for less than 3 months. The TCR library was made from RNA extracted from PBMCs. An endocrinology department located in Xi'an, China, was where the patients came from. The data stem from a study of regulatory T cells in long-lasting Graves disease. Overall study results and limits: Persistent disease exhibited a predilection for TRBV28, TRBJ1-2 and TRBJ2-5. Persistent Graves' cases showed lower TCR diversity than newly diagnosed cases.

Construction of TCR beta libraries relied on iRepertoire HTBI primers and on Arm-PCR targeting CDR3 regions. TCRdb called the multiplex PCR reads again in MiXCR, with one record for every CDR3 protein. Of hundreds of thousands of distinct CDR3 sequences in the sample, approximately 15% were seen once. The germline gives CDR1 LGHDT, CDR2 YNNKEL (reference sequence). The CDR3 spans 14 residues. Trimming took off 3 bases at V and 7 bases at J, with 13 bases between the two ends. This sample was shared with a second study, whose subject was T cells in Graves' hyperthyroidism and ophthalmopathy. That source adds: Graves' hyperthyroidism is called stable when ophthalmopathy does not progress within 18 months.

The chain is built from TRBV3-1 and TRBJ1-5; D is perhaps TRBD1 (5 bases). The sequenced sample was peripheral blood mononuclear cells (PBMCs), obtained at new diagnosis, from a patient treated with antithyroid drugs. The receptor was derived from a woman aged 30 to 39 with Graves disease. Here the CDR3 reads CASSHGPEGQPQHF. CDR3 DNA: TGTGCCAGCAGCCACGGCCCTGAGGGGCAGCCCCAGCATTTT. Full variable domain (missing parts from reference TRBV3-1 and TRBJ1-5): DTAVSQTPKYLVTQMGNDKSIKCEQNLGHDTMYWYKQDSKKFLKIMFSYNNKELIINETVPNRFSPKSPDKAHLNLHINSLELGDSAVYFCASSHGPEGQPQHFGDGTRLSIL.